This TCR beta chain emerged from a study of blood T cell repertoires in COVID-19. The CDR3 covers 15 residues. Trimming left V 3 bases short and J 0 bases short, with 9 bases between. Germline V gene data show CDR1 as MNHEY and CDR2 as SMNVEV (reference sequence). Assay used: immunoSEQ multiplex PCR; TCRdb lists only in-frame clones, some missing. The data contain about 300,000 clones, under 90% of them seen just once; the ten biggest clones take up approximately 5.5%. The origin of this receptor is a man aged 55 to 70 who had recovered from COVID-19. Input material: PBMCs or T cells enriched from blood (not recorded which). V gene TRBV27 combines with J gene TRBJ2-1; a weak D match, TRBD2 (5 bases). The CDR3 DNA reads as TGTGCCAGCAGTTTCTTAGCGTTCTCCTACAATGAGCAGTTCTTC. Translating gives CASSFLAFSYNEQFF.